This T cell receptor beta chain is drawn from a study of blood T cell repertoires in COVID-19. Clones were sequenced by immunoSEQ multiplex PCR, and TCRdb holds only the in-frame ones, with some missing. In the table there are over 150,000 clones, approximately 83% of which are singletons. The CDR3 contains 14 residues. V lost 5 bases and J lost 3, with 14 bases in between. The germline CDR1 and CDR2 sequences are LGHDT and YNNKEL (reference sequence). The specimen was peripheral blood. The V gene is TRBV3-1 (or the pseudogene TRBV3-2), the J gene TRBJ2-7; D remains unclear. The sequence was obtained from a woman between 40 and 55 years old with COVID-19, enrolled during active disease. CDR3 nucleotides: TGTGCCAGCAGCTCCCGGGTAGCCTACTACGAGCAGTACTTC. Translation: CASSSRVAYYEQYF.